This record covers a single T cell receptor beta chain. The sample belongs to a study of blood T cell repertoires in COVID-19. Clones were sequenced by immunoSEQ multiplex PCR, and TCRdb holds only the in-frame ones, with some missing. Of about 130,000 clones in the sample, 86% were seen once. Germline lookup yields CDR1 SNHLY and CDR2 FYNNEI. V gave up 4 bases and J gave up 5 bases; unmatched junction bases: 7. The CDR3 contains 16 residues. The sample comprised peripheral blood. The rearrangement uses TRBV2 and TRBJ1-6; TRBD1 agrees at 8 bases. This clonotype was sampled from a woman between 45 and 60 years old who had recovered from COVID-19. CDR3 DNA sequence: TGTGCCAGCAGTGCATACGGGGACAGGAATAATTCACCCCTCCACTTT. As protein: CASSAYGDRNNSPLHF.